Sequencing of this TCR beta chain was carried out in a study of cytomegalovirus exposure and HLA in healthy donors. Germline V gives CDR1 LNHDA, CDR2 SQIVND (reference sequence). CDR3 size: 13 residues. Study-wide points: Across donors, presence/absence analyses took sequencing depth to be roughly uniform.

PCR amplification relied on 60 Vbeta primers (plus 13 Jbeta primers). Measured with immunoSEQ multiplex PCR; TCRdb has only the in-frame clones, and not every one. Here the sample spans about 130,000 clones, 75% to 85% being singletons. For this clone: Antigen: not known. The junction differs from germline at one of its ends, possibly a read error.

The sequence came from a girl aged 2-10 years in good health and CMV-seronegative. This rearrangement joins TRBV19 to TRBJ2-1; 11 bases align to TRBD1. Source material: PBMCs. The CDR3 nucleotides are TGTGCCAGTAGTAGGACAGGGGGCGATGAGCAGCTCTTC. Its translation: CASSRTGGDEQLF.